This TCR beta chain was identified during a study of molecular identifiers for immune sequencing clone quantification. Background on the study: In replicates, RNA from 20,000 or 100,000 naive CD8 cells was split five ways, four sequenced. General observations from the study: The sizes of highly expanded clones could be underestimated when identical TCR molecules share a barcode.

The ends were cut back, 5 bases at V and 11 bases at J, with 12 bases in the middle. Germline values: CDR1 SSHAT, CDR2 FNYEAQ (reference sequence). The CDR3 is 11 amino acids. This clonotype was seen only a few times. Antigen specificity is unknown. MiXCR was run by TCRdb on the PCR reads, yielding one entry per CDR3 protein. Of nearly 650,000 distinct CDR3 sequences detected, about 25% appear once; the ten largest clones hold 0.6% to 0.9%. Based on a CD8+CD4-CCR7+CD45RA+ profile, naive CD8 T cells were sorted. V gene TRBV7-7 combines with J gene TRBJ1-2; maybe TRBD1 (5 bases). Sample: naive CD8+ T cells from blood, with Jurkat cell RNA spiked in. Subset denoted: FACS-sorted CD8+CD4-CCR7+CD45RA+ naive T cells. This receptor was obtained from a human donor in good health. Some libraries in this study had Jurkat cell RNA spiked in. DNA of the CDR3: TGTGCCAGCAGCACCGACAGCCCATACACCTTC. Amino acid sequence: CASSTDSPYTF.